The 14 T cell receptor beta chains listed next were all sequenced from one sample in a study of T cells expressing NK-cell markers. TCRdb re-called the 5' RACE reads and shows each CDR3 protein once, DNA omitted. Its table lists approximately 110,000 distinct CDR3 sequences. Sample: blood T cells: a sorted CD56 or NKG2C T cell subset, CD4+ or CD8+ T cells, or bulk PBMC T cells (not recorded which). These receptors came from a woman between 18 and 69 years old in good health.

The J gene is TRBJ2-1, the V gene TRBV6-5; the D gene TCRdb calls, TRBD2, cannot be checked with no DNA. The V gene's germline CDR1 is MNHEY and CDR2 SVGAGI. This CDR3 is 16 amino acids long. The CDR3 loop reads CASSFDPSGEVNEQFF.

This sequence joins TRBV13 and TRBJ1-2; as DNA is missing, the TRBD1 call by TCRdb cannot be tested. Germline V lookup: CDR1 PRHDT, CDR2 FYEKMQ (reference sequence). The CDR3 is 16 amino acids. CDR3 amino acids: CASSSSLHRANYGYTF.

The V and J genes are TRBV11-2 and TRBJ2-3; the TCRdb call, TRBD1, lacks DNA for checking. The CDR3 is 14 residues long. CDR1 SGHAT and CDR2 FQNNGV come from the germline V gene. The CDR3 is CASSLGGNGVTQYF.

The rearrangement uses TRBV23-1 and TRBJ2-1; TCRdb calls TRBD1, which cannot be checked without DNA. TRBV23-1 is recorded as an ORF, its role being uncertain. This CDR3 region has 16 residues. The CDR3 loop is CASSLGTTPTYNEQFF.

This clonotype is deemed medium-sized by its frequency. V is TRBV4-3 and J is TRBJ2-1; the TCRdb D gene call, TRBD2, has no DNA to confirm it. The CDR3 contains 18 residues. Looked up from germline, CDR1 is LGHNA and CDR2 is YSLEER. The chain's CDR3 is CASSQDIMEVSSYNEQFF.

The chain links TRBV11-2 to TRBJ1-2. Germline V gives CDR1 SGHAT, CDR2 FQNNGV. This CDR3 region has 14 residues. Here the CDR3 reads CASSSLSSIYGYTF. Full variable domain (remainder filled in from reference TRBV11-2 and TRBJ1-2): EAGVAQSPRYKIIEKRQSVAFWCNPISGHATLYWYQQILGQGPKLLIQFQNNGVVDDSQLPKDRFSAERLKGVDSTLKIQPAKLEDSAVYLCASSSLSSIYGYTFGSGTRLTVV.

The V gene is TRBV5-1, the J gene TRBJ2-1; the TRBD2 assignment by TCRdb is unverifiable without DNA. Looked up from germline, CDR1 is SGHRS and CDR2 is YFSETQ. The CDR3 extends over 14 amino acids. CDR3 region: CASSFSGVYNEQFF.

V and J are TRBV10-3 and TRBJ2-3; the D gene TCRdb calls, TRBD1, cannot be checked with no DNA. Germline loops: CDR1 ENHRY, CDR2 SYGVKD. The CDR3 is made up of 16 amino acids. CDR3 in amino acids: CAISGGQGAGGDTQYF.

The genes are TRBV5-4 and TRBJ1-1. Germline CDR1 reads SGHNT; CDR2 reads YYREEE (reference sequence). The CDR3 length is 14 residues. CDR3 protein: CASSYGPNSLEAFF. Full variable domain (rest looked up from reference TRBV5-4 and TRBJ1-1): ETGVTQSPTHLIKTRGQQVTLRCSSQSGHNTVSWYQQALGQGPQFIFQYYREEENGRGNFPPRFSGLQFPNYSSELNVNALELDDSALYLCASSYGPNSLEAFFGQGTRLTVV.

The rearrangement uses TRBV29-1 and TRBJ2-1; the D call from TCRdb, TRBD2, cannot be confirmed without DNA. Germline V gene data show CDR1 as SQVTM and CDR2 as ANQGSEA. The CDR3 sequence is 14 residues long. CDR3 protein: CSVAGLAGGNEQFF.

The genes are TRBV6-2 or TRBV6-3 and TRBJ2-2; without DNA, the TCRdb call of TRBD2 cannot be checked. The CDR3 contains 17 residues. Per the germline V gene, CDR1 is MNHEY and CDR2 is SVGEGT. CDR3 sequence: CASSYSRTSGNTGELFF.

The rearrangement links TRBV3-1 to TRBJ2-2; TCRdb picks TRBD1, but there is no DNA to check that call. Germline V gene data show CDR1 as LGHDT and CDR2 as YNNKEL (reference sequence). The CDR3 length is 17 residues. CDR3 residues: CASSQSRTVFFTGELFF.

CDR3 loop: CASSVVPGEETQYF. J is TRBJ2-5 and V is TRBV9; the TRBD1 assignment by TCRdb is unverifiable without DNA. From germline, CDR1 is SGDLS and CDR2 YYNGEE. This CDR3 contains 14 residues. The full variable domain, with the rest looked up from reference TRBV9 and TRBJ2-5, is DSGVTQTPKHLITATGQRVTLRCSPRSGDLSVYWYQQSLDQGLQFLIQYYNGEERAKGNILERFSAQQFPDLHSELNLSSLELGDSALYFCASSVVPGEETQYFGPGTRLLVL.

The chain employs TRBV14 and TRBJ2-3; TCRdb names TRBD1, which stays unverified in the absence of DNA. The CDR3 totals 20 residues. Germline-derived CDR1 and CDR2 are SGHDN and FVKESK. The chain's CDR3 is CASSFKASGTGGPDTDTQYF.